Reported below is one TCR beta chain. Its specificity is not known. This CDR3 is built from 15 residues. V gave up 3 bases and J gave up 8 bases, with 16 bases separating them. Germline V lookup: CDR1 SNHLY, CDR2 FYNNEI. The data derive from a study of cytomegalovirus exposure and HLA in healthy donors. Regarding the study as a whole: Based on reports, TCR beta sequences accurately predicted HLA-A and HLA-B alleles for most subjects.

These donors, healthy bone marrow donors, were studied. PCR amplification relied on 60 Vbeta primers (plus 13 Jbeta primers). The table came from immunoSEQ multiplex PCR; TCRdb's copy has only in-frame clones and leaves some out. The sample yields over 150,000 clones, about three quarters seen once. The sequenced material came from PBMCs. The genes are TRBV2 and TRBJ1-4; tentative D call: TRBD1 (6 bases). The clonotype was recovered from a woman in her forties in good health and CMV-seropositive. The CDR3 spells CASSDPGEIGEKLFF. CDR3 nucleotides: TGTGCCAGCAGTGACCCAGGGGAAATTGGGGAAAAACTGTTTTTT.